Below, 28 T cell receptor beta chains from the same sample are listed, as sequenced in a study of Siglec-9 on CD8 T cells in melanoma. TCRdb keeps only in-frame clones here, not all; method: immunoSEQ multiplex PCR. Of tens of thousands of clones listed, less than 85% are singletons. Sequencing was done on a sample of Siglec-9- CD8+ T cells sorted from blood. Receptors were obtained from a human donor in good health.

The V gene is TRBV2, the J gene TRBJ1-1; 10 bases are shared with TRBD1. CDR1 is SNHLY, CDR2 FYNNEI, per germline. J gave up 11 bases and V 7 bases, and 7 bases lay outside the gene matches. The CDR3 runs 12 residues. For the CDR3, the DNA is TGTGCCAGCACGGGACAGGGGTCGGAGGCTTTCTTT. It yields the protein CASTGQGSEAFF.

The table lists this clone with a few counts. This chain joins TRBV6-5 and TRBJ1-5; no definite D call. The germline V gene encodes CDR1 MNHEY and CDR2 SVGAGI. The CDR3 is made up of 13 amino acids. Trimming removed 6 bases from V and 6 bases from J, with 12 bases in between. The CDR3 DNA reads TGTGCCAGCAGCCCCGACCCGCGTCAGCCCCAGCATTTT. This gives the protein CASSPDPRQPQHF.

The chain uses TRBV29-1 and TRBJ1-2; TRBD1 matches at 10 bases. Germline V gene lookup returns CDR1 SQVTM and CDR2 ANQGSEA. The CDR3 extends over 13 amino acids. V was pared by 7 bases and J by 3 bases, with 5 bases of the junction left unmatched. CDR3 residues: CSAVTGGYYGYTF. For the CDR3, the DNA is TGCAGCGCTGTGACAGGGGGCTACTATGGCTACACCTTC. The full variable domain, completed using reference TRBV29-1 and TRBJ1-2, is SAVISQKPSRDICQRGTSLTIQCQVDSQVTMMFWYRQQPGQSLTLIATANQGSEATYESGFVIDKFPISRPNLTFSTLTVSNMSPEDSSIYLCSAVTGGYYGYTFGSGTRLTVV.

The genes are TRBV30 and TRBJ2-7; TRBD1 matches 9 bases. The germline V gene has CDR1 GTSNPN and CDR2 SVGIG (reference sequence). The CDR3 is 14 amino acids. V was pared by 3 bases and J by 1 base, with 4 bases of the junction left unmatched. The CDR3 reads CAWSGGQGSYEQYF. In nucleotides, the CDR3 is TGTGCCTGGAGCGGGGGACAGGGATCCTACGAGCAGTACTTC.

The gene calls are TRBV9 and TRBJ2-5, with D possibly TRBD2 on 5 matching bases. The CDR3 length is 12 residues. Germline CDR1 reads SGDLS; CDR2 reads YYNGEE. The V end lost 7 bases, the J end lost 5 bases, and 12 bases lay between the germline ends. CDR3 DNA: TGTGCCAGCCGAGGGATTGGGGAGACCCAGTACTTC. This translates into CASRGIGETQYF.

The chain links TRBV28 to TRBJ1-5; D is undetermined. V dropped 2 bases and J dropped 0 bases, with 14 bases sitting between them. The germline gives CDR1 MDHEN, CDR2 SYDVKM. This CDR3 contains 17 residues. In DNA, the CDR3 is TGTGCCAGCAGTTTAGGTGGAGACCGCTATAGCAATCAGCCCCAGCATTTT. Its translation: CASSLGGDRYSNQPQHF.

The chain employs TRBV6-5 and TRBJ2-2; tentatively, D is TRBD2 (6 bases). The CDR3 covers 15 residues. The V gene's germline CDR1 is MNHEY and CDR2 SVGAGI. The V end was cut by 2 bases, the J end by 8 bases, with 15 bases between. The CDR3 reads CASSYTTTSLGELFF. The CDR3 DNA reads TGTGCCAGCAGTTACACGACGACTAGTTTGGGGGAGCTGTTTTTT.

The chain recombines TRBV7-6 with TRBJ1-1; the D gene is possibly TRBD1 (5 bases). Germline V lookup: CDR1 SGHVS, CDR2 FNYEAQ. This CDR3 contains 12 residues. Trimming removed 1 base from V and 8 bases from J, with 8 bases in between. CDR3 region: CASSLDPGEAFF. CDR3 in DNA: TGTGCCAGCAGCTTAGACCCAGGGGAAGCTTTCTTT.

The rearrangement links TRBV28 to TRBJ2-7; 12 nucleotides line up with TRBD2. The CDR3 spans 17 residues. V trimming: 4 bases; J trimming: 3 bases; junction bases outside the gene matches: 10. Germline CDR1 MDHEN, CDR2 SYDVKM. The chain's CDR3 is CASSSRVLAGGNYEQYV. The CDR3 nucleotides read TGTGCCAGCAGTTCCCGCGTACTAGCGGGGGGCAACTACGAGCAGTACGTC.

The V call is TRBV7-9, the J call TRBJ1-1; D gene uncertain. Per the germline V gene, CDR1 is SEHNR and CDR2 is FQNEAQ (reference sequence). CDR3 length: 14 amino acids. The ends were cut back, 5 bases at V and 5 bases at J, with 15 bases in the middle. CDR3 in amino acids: CASSRHRVYTEAFF. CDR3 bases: TGTGCCAGCAGCAGGCACCGCGTGTATACTGAAGCTTTCTTT.

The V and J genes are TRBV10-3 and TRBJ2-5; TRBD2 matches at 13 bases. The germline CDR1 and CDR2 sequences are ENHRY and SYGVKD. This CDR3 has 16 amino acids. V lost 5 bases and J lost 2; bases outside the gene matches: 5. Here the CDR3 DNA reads TGTGCCATCAGTCGGACTAGCGGGGGACCACAAGAGACCCAGTACTTC. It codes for CAISRTSGGPQETQYF.

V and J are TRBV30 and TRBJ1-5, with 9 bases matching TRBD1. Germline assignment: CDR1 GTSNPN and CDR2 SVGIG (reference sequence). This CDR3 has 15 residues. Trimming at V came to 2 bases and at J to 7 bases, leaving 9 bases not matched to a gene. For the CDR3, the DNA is TGTGCCTGGAGTCCGGGACAGGGAACAGGCCAGCCCCAGCATTTT. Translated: CAWSPGQGTGQPQHF.

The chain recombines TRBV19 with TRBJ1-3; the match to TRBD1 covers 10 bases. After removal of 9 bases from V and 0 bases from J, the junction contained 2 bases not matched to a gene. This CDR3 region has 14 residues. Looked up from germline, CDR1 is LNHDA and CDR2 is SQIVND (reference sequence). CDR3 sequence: CASGDRGSGNTIYF. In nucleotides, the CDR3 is TGTGCCAGCGGGGACAGGGGCTCTGGAAACACCATATATTTT.

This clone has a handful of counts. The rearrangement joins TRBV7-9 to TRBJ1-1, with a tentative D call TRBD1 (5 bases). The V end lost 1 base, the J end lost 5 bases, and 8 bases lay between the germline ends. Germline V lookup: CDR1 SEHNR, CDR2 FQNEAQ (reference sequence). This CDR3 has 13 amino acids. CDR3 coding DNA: TGTGCCAGCAGCTTAGGGACAAGGACTGAAGCTTTCTTT. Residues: CASSLGTRTEAFF.

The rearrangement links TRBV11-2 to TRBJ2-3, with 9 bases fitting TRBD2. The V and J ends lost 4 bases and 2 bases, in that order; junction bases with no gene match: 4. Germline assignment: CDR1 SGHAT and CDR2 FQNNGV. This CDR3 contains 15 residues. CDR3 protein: CASSYSGSTTDTQYF. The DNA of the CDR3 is TGTGCCAGCAGCTATAGCGGGAGTACCACAGATACGCAGTATTTT.

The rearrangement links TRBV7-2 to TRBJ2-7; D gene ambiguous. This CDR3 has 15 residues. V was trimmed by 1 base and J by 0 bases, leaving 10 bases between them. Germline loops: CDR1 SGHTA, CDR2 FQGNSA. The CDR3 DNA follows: TGTGCCAGCAGCTTAGAAGGCTTAAGCTCCTACGAGCAGTACTTC. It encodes CASSLEGLSSYEQYF. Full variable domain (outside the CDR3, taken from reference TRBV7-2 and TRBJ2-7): GAGVSQSPSNKVTEKGKDVELRCDPISGHTALYWYRQSLGQGLEFLIYFQGNSAPDKSGLPSDRFSAERTGGSVSTLTIQRTQQEDSAVYLCASSLEGLSSYEQYFGPGTRLTVT.

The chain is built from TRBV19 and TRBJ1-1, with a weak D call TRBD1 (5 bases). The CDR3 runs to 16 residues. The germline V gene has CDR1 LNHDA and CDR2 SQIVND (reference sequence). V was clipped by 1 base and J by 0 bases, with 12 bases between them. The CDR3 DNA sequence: TGTGCCAGTAGTATAGGGACACGGACAATGAACACTGAAGCTTTCTTT. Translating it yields CASSIGTRTMNTEAFF.

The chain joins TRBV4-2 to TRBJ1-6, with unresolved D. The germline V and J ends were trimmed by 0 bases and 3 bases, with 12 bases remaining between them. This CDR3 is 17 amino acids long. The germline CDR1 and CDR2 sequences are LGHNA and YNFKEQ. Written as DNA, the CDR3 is TGTGCCAGCAGCCAAGAAAGGTTTGGGGTCTATAATTCACCCCTCCACTTT. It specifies CASSQERFGVYNSPLHF.

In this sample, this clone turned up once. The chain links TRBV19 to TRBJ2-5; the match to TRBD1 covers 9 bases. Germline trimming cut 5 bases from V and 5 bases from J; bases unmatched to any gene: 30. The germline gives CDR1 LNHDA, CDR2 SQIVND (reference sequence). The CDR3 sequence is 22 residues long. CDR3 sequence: CASSRNVGPYRDRDNPRETQYF. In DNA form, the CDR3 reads TGTGCCAGTAGTCGCAACGTGGGACCCTACCGGGACAGGGATAACCCCAGGGAGACCCAGTACTTC.

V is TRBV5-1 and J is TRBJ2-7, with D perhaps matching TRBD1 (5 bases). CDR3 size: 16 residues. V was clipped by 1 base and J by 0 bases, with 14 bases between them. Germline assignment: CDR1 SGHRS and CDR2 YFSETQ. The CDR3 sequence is CASSLYPTESSYEQYF. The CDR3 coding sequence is TGCGCCAGCAGCTTGTATCCGACAGAGAGCTCCTACGAGCAGTACTTC.

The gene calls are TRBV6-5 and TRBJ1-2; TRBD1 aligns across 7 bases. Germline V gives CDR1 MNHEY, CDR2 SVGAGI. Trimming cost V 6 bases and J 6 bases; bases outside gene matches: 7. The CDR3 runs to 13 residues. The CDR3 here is CASSTAGTDGYTF. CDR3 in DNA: TGTGCCAGCAGCACCGCCGGGACAGATGGCTACACCTTC.

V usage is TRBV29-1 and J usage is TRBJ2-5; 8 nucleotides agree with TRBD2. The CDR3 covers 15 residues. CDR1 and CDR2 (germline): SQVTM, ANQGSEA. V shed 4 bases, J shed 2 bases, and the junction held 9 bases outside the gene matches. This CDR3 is CSVGGRASGQETQYF. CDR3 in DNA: TGCAGCGTTGGAGGGCGGGCTAGCGGGCAAGAGACCCAGTACTTC.

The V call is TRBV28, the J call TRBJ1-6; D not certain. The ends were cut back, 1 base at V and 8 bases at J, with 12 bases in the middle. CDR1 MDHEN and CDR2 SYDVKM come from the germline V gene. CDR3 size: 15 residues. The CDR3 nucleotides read TGTGCCAGCAGTTTATTCCGGGTGGCCGATTCACCCCTCCACTTT. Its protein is CASSLFRVADSPLHF.

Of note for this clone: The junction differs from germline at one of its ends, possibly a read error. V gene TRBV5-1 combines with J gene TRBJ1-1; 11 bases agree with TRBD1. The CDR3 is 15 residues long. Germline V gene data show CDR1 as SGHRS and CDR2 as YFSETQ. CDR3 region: CASSSGDRGEVQEIF. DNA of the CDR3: TGCGCCAGCAGCTCTGGGGACAGGGGGGAGGTGCAAGAAATCTTT.

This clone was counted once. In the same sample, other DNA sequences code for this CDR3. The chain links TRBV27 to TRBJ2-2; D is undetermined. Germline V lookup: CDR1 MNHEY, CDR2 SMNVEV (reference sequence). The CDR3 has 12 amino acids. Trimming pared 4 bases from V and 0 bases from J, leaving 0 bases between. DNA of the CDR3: TGTGCCAGCAGTTCGAACACCGGGGAGCTGTTTTTT. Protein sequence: CASSSNTGELFF.

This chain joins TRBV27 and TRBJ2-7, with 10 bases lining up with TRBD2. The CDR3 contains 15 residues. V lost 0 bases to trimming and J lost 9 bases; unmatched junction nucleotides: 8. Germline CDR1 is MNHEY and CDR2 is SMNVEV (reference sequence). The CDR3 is CASSLSGGSGGRQYF. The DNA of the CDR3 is TGTGCCAGCAGTTTATCGGGTGGTAGCGGGGGGCGGCAGTACTTC.

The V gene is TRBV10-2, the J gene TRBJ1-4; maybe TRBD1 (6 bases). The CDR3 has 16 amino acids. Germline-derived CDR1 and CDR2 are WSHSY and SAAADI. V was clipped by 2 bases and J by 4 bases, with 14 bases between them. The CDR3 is CASSEPFGQLNEKLFF. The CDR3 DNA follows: TGCGCCAGCAGTGAGCCTTTCGGACAGCTTAATGAAAAACTGTTTTTT.

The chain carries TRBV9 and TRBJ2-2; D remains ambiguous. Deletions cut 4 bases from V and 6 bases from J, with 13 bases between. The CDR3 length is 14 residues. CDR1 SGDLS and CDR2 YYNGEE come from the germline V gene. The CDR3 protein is CASSLWGGSGELFF. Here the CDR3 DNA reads TGTGCCAGCAGCTTATGGGGTGGATCCGGGGAGCTGTTTTTT.